This TCR beta chain derives from a study of T cells in Graves' hyperthyroidism and ophthalmopathy. This clonotype was counted ten times or more. The source material, RNA transcripts, was used to amplify TCR beta CDR3 regions. The HTBI primer set served for first-round RT-PCR of the TCR CDR3. TCRdb re-called the multiplex PCR reads with MiXCR, one entry per CDR3 protein. The repertoire holds about 400,000 distinct CDR3 sequences, with over 10% as singletons. This CDR3 has 14 amino acids. After removal of 6 bases from V and 5 bases from J, the junction contained 9 bases not matched to a gene. Germline loops: CDR1 DFQATT, CDR2 SNEGSKA (reference sequence).

The receptor was isolated from a woman under 30 with Graves' hyperthyroidism. Sequenced material: blood. The chain is built from TRBV20-1 and TRBJ1-2, with 10 nucleotides matching TRBD1. The CDR3 spells CSAPTGQGNYGYTF. The CDR3 DNA follows: TGCAGTGCCCCAACGGGACAGGGGAATTATGGCTACACCTTC.